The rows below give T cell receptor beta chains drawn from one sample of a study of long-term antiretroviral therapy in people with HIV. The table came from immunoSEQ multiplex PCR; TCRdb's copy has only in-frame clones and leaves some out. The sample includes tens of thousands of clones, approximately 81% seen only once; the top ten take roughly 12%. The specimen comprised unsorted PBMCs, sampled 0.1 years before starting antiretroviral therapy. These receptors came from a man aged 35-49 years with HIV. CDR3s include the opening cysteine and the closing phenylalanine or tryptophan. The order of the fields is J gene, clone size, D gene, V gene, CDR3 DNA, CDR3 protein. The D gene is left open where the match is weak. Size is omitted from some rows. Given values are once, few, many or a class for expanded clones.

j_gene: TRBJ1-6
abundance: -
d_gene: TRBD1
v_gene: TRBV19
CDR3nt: TGTGCCAGTCGTACCAGGGGGGACAGGGTCTCCTATAATTCACCCCTCCACTTT
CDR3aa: CASRTRGDRVSYNSPLHF

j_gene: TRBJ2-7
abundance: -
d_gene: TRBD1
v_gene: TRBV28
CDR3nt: TGTGCCAGCAGTGCCCCCCGACAGGGGGGGTCCTACGAGCAGTACTTC
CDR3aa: CASSAPRQGGSYEQYF

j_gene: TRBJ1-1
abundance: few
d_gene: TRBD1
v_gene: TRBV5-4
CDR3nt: TGTGCCAGCAGCTGGGGACAGGGAAGGAACACTGAAGCTTTCTTT
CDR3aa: CASSWGQGRNTEAFF

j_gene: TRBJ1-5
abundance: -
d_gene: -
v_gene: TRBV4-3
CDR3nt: TGCGCCAGCAGCCAAGATCGAGGGGTCAATCAGCCCCAGCATTTT
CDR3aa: CASSQDRGVNQPQHF

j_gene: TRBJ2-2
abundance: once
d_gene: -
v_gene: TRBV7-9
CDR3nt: TGTGCCAGCAGCCGCGGGACAAACACCGGGGAGCTGTTTTTT
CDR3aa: CASSRGTNTGELFF

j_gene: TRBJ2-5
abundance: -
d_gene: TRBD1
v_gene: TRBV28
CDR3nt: TGTGCCAGCAGTTTCTTGGACAGGGGCCAGACCCAGTACTTC
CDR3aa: CASSFLDRGQTQYF

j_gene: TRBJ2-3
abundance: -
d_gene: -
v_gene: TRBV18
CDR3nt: TGTGCCAGCTCACCGGCAGGGAGTAGGGATACGCAGTATTTT
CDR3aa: CASSPAGSRDTQYF

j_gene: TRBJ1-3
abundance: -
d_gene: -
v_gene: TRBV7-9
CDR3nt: TGTGCCTTCACCAACAGGGCCTCTGGAAACACCATATATTTT
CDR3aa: CAFTNRASGNTIYF

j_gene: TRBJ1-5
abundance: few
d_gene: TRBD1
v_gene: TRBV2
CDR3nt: TGTGCCAGCAGCGCCGGGACAGTATATAGCAATCAGCCCCAGCATTTT
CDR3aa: CASSAGTVYSNQPQHF

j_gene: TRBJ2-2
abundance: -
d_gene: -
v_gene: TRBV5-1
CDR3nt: TGCGCCAGCAGCTTGACAGGGTCCACCGGGGAGCTGTTTTTT
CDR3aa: CASSLTGSTGELFF

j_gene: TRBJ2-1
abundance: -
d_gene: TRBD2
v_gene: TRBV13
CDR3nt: TGTGCCAGCAGCCCGACTAGCGGGAGAACGAATGAGCAGTTCTTC
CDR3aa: CASSPTSGRTNEQFF

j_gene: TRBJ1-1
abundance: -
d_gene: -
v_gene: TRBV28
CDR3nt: TGTGCCAGCAGTCATCCTTTGGACGGTGTGAACACTGAAGCTTTCTTT
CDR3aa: CASSHPLDGVNTEAFF

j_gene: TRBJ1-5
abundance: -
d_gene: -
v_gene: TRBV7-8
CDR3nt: TGTGCCAGCAGCCTCAACTCCCAGGGGCGAAGCAATCAGCCCCAGCATTTT
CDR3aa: CASSLNSQGRSNQPQHF

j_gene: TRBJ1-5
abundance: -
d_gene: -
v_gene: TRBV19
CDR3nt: TGTGCCAGTAGTATGGGGAATCAGCCCCAGCATTTT
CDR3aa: CASSMGNQPQHF

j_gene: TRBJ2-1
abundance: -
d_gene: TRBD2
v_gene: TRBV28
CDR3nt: TGTGCCAGCAGAAACCTAGCGGGAGTGGGGTACAATGAGCAGTTCTTC
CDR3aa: CASRNLAGVGYNEQFF

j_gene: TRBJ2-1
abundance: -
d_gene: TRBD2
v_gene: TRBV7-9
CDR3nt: TGTGCCAGCAGCTTATCCAGCGGGGGGGCCTACAATGAGCAGTTCTTC
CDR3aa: CASSLSSGGAYNEQFF

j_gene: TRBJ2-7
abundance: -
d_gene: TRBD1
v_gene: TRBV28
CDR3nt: TGTGCCAGCAGTGACAGGGTATACGAGCAGTACTTC
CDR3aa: CASSDRVYEQYF

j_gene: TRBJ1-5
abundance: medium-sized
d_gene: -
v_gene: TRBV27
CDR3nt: TGTGCCAGCAGTTTATCACAGGGTACTCAGCCCCAGCATTTT
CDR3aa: CASSLSQGTQPQHF

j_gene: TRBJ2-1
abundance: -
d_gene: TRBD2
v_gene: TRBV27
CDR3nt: TGTGCCAGCAGTTTGAAAGCGGGAGGATACAATGAGCAGTTCTTC
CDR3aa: CASSLKAGGYNEQFF

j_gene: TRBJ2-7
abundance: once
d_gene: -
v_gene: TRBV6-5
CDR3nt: TGTGCCAGCAGTTACCTGGCAGGGGACGAGCAGTACTTC
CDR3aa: CASSYLAGDEQYF

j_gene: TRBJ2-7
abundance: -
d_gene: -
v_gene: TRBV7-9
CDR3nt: TGTGCCAGCAGCACTCAGAGACCCTACGAGCAGTACTTC
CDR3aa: CASSTQRPYEQYF

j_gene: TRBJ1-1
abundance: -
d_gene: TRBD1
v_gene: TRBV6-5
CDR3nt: TGTGCCAGCACCGTGGACAGGGGGGCTGAAGCTTTCTTT
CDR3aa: CASTVDRGAEAFF

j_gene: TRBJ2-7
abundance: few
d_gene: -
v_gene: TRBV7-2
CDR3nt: TGTGCCAGCAGTCAGGGGCTGGGGCGGTCCTACGAGCAGTACTTC
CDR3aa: CASSQGLGRSYEQYF

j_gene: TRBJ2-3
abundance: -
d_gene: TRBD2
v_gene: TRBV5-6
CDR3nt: TGTGCCAGCAGCTGGACTAGCGGGGGGACAGATACGCAGTATTTT
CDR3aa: CASSWTSGGTDTQYF

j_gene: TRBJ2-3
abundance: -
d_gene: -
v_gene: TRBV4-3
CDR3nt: TGCGCCAGCAGCCAAGATCAGGGGCTAGGCACAGATACGCAGTATTTT
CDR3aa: CASSQDQGLGTDTQYF

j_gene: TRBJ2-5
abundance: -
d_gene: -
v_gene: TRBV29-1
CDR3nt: TGCAGCGTTGGTAGGGCTCTTCAAGAGACCCAGTACTTC
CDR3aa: CSVGRALQETQYF

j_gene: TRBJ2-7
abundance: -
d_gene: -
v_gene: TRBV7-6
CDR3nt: TGTGCCAGCAGCTTAGCGCCGTCCGCCGAGCAGTACTTC
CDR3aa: CASSLAPSAEQYF

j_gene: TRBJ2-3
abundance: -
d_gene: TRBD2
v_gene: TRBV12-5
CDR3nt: TGTGCTAGTGGTTTGGGGGGACTAGCGGGGTCAGATACGCAGTATTTT
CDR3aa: CASGLGGLAGSDTQYF

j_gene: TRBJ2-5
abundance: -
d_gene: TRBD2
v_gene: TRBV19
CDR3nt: TGTGCCAGTAGTACCTCCGGCGATAGCGGGATGAAGACCCAGTACTTC
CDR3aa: CASSTSGDSGMKTQYF

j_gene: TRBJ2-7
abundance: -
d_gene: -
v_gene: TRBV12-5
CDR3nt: TGTGCTAGTGGTCTGGGGTACCCTTATAGTTTCTACGAGCAGTACTTC
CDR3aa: CASGLGYPYSFYEQYF

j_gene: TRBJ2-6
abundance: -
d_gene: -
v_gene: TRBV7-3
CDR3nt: TGTGCCAGCAGTTTTAGAGAGATCTCTGGGGCCAACGTCCTGACTTTC
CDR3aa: CASSFREISGANVLTF

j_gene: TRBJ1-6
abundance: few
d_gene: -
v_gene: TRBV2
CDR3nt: TGTGCCAGCAGTCAGGGTTCCTATAATTCACCCCTCCACTTT
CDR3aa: CASSQGSYNSPLHF

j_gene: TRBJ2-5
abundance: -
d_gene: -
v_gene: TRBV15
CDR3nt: TGTGCCACCAGCAGAACATGGGGAGAGGGTGAGACCCAGTACTTC
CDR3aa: CATSRTWGEGETQYF

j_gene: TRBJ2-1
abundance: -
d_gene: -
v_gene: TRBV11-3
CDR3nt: TGTGCCAGCAGCTTAGAAGGGGGCTACAATGAGCAGTTCTTC
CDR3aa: CASSLEGGYNEQFF

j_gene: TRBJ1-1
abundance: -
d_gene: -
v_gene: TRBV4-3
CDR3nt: TGCGCCAGCAGCCAAGACAAGGCCTACACTGAAGCTTTCTTT
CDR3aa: CASSQDKAYTEAFF

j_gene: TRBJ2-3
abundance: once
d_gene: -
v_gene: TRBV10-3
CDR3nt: TGTGCCATCAGAGGACTGTCGGATACGCAGTATTTT
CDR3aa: CAIRGLSDTQYF

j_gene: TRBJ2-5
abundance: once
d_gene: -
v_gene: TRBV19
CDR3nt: TGTGCCAGTAGTATTGGGGGGGCGGGTAGGGAGACCCAGTACTTC
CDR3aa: CASSIGGAGRETQYF

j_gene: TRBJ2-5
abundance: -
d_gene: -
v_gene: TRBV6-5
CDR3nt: TGTGCCAGCAGTTACTGGGAGTTTGAGACCCAGTACTTC
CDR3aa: CASSYWEFETQYF

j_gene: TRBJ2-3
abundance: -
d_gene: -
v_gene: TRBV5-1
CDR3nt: TGCGCCAGCAGCTCCCTGACAGATACGCAGTATTTT
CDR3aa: CASSSLTDTQYF

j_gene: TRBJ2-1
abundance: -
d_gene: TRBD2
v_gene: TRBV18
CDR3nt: TGTGCCAGCTCTAAGTGGGGGGGCTCCTACAATGAGCAGTTCTTC
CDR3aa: CASSKWGGSYNEQFF

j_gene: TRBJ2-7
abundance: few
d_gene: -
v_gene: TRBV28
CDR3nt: TGTGCCAGCAGTTTAGGGGGGGCGCAGTACTTC
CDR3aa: CASSLGGAQYF

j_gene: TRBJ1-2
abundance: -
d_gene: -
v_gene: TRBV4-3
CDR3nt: TGCGCCAGCAGCCAAGACCGCAGTGCTAACTATGGCTACACCTTC
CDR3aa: CASSQDRSANYGYTF

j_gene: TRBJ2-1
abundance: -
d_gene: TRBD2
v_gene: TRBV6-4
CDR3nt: TGTGCCAGCAGCGTCACTAGCGGGGGGGCCCATGAGCAGTTCTTC
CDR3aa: CASSVTSGGAHEQFF

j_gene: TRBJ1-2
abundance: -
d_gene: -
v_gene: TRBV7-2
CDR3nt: TGTGCCAGCAGCTGGCCGCCGGCAACCATCTTC
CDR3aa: CASSWPPATIF

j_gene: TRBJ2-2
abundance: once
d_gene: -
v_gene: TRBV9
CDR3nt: TGTGCCAGCAGTGAAGCGAACACCGGGGAGCTGTTTTTT
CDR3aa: CASSEANTGELFF

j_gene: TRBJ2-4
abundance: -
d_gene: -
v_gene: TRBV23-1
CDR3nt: TGCGCCAGCAGGACCGACCCACCTATAGCCAAAAACATTCAGTACTTC
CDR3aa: CASRTDPPIAKNIQYF

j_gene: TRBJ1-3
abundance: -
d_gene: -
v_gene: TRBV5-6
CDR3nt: TGTGCCAGCAGCTTGCCCGGTCTTCCAGGAAACACCATATATTTT
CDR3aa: CASSLPGLPGNTIYF

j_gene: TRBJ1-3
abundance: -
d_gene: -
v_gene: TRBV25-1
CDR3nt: TGTGCCAGCAGTGACGGGGGGGCCGCTGGAAACACCATATATTTT
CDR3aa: CASSDGGAAGNTIYF

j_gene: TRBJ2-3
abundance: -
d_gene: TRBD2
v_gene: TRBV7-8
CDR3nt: TGTGCCAGCAGCTTTCTTAGCGGGAGTATGACAGATACGCAGTATTTT
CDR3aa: CASSFLSGSMTDTQYF

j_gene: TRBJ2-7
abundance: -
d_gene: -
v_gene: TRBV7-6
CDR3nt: TGTGCCAGCAGCTTAGCCAAGGCCTACGAGCAGTACTTC
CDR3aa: CASSLAKAYEQYF

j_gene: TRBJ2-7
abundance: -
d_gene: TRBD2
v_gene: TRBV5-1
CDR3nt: TGCGCCAGCAGCTTGGATTCGGTTAGCGGGAGGTCCCGATACGAGCAGTACTTC
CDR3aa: CASSLDSVSGRSRYEQYF

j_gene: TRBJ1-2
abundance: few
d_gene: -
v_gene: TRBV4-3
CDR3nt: TGCGCCAGCAGCCAAGTAGTGGAGAACTATGGCTACACCTTC
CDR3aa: CASSQVVENYGYTF

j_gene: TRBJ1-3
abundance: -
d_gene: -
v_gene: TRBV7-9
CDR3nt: TGTGCCAGCAGCTTAACAGTCCGGGAGTCTGGAAACACCATATATTTT
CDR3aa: CASSLTVRESGNTIYF

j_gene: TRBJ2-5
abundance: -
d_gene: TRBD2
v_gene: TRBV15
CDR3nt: TGTGCCACCAGTATAGCGGGCTGGGAGACCCAGTACTTC
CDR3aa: CATSIAGWETQYF

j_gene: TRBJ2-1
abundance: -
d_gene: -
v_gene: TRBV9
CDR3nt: TGTGCCAGCAGCAACCGACGGGTCAGTAGCAATGAGCAGTTCTTC
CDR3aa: CASSNRRVSSNEQFF

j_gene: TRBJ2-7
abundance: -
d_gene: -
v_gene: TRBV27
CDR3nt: TGTGCCAGCAGCCCGAGGGGGGACTACGAGCAGTACTTC
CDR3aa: CASSPRGDYEQYF